Presented here are 32 T cell receptor beta chains from one specimen sequenced in a study of T cell responses to AZD1222 COVID-19 vaccine. Method: immunoSEQ multiplex PCR; TCRdb's copy keeps in-frame clones and lacks some. Of under 140,000 clones listed, approximately 90% are singletons. Sample: peripheral blood, taken on day 0 of AZD1222 vaccination. The receptor set was obtained from an adult in good health.

The V call is TRBV28, the J call TRBJ1-5, with D tentatively TRBD1 (6 bases). The CDR3 has 16 residues. Trimming pared 4 bases from V and 5 bases from J, leaving 18 bases between. Germline V gives CDR1 MDHEN, CDR2 SYDVKM. CDR3 in DNA: TGTGCCAGCAGTTCTACTCGACAGGAGGGTCATCAGCCCCAGCATTTT. Residues: CASSSTRQEGHQPQHF.

The chain employs TRBV5-1 and TRBJ1-1; a possible D gene is TRBD1 (5 bases). CDR1 is SGHRS, CDR2 YFSETQ, per germline. V dropped 0 bases and J dropped 5 bases, with 14 bases sitting between them. The CDR3 loop spans 15 amino acids. DNA of the CDR3: TGCGCCAGCAGCTTGGCCGGGCAGGGTATGACTGAAGCTTTCTTT. Translating it yields CASSLAGQGMTEAFF.

The V and J genes are TRBV28 and TRBJ1-2; D possibly corresponds to TRBD1 (5 bases). Between the trimmed V and J ends, which lost 8 bases and 5 bases, there was a span of 9 bases. The CDR3 is 11 amino acids. In germline, CDR1 is MDHEN, CDR2 SYDVKM. CDR3 residues: CASGGLYGYTF. The CDR3 nucleotides are TGTGCCAGCGGGGGTCTTTATGGCTACACCTTC.

Here the CDR3 DNA reads TGTGCCAGCAGCCTGACAGGTTATGGCTACACCTTC. It specifies CASSLTGYGYTF. The chain recombines TRBV5-8 with TRBJ1-2; a possible D gene is TRBD1 (6 bases). V shed 4 bases and J shed 5 bases, with 9 bases lying between them. The length of the CDR3 is 12 residues. CDR1 and CDR2 from the germline V gene are SGHTS and YDEGEE.

The chain is built from TRBV4-2 and TRBJ1-2; 9 nucleotides line up with TRBD1. CDR1 and CDR2 (germline): LGHNA, YNFKEQ. V was clipped by 1 base and J by 6 bases; unmatched bases: 9. The length of the CDR3 is 16 residues. CDR3: CASSQGSRTGEDGYTF. CDR3 in DNA: TGTGCCAGCAGCCAAGGATCCCGGACAGGGGAAGATGGCTACACCTTC.

CDR3 region: CASSTTLTLRETQYF. Written as DNA, the CDR3 is TGTGCCAGTAGTACCACTCTTACTCTTCGGGAGACCCAGTACTTC. This chain links TRBV19 with TRBJ2-5; D gene unclear. The CDR3 is 15 residues long. Trimming stripped 4 bases from V and 5 bases from J, with 17 bases between. Germline V gives CDR1 LNHDA, CDR2 SQIVND (reference sequence).

The V call is TRBV5-4, the J call TRBJ1-1, with 7 bases fitting TRBD1. Germline V gives CDR1 SGHNT, CDR2 YYREEE (reference sequence). The CDR3 spans 15 residues. The V segment lost 1 base and the J segment 0 bases; nucleotides outside the gene matches: 3. The CDR3 loop is CASSLTDRMNTEAFF. As DNA, the CDR3 is TGTGCCAGCAGCTTGACGGACAGGATGAACACTGAAGCTTTCTTT.

This rearrangement joins TRBV30 to TRBJ1-5; D call uncertain. The CDR3 loop spans 15 amino acids. Trimming stripped 3 bases from V and 0 bases from J, with 12 bases between. The germline V gene has CDR1 GTSNPN and CDR2 SVGIG (reference sequence). DNA for the CDR3: TGTGCCTGGAGCCGGCAGAAATATAGCAATCAGCCCCAGCATTTT. This encodes CAWSRQKYSNQPQHF. Full variable domain (missing parts from reference TRBV30 and TRBJ1-5): SQTIHQWPATLVQPVGSPLSLECTVEGTSNPNLYWYRQAAGRGLQLLFYSVGIGQISSEVPQNLSASRPQDRQFILSSKKLLLSDSGFYLCAWSRQKYSNQPQHFGDGTRLSIL.

The CDR3 loop is CAWSLVGGTSGNTIYF. The CDR3 DNA reads as TGTGCCTGGAGTTTAGTGGGGGGCACTTCTGGAAACACCATATATTTT. The chain has TRBV30 and TRBJ1-3; D perhaps matches TRBD1 (6 bases). This CDR3 contains 16 residues. V was shortened by 2 bases and J by 1 base, with 15 bases between the two germline ends. Germline CDR1 and CDR2: GTSNPN and SVGIG (reference sequence). The whole variable domain, remainder taken from reference TRBV30 and TRBJ1-3, is SQTIHQWPATLVQPVGSPLSLECTVEGTSNPNLYWYRQAAGRGLQLLFYSVGIGQISSEVPQNLSASRPQDRQFILSSKKLLLSDSGFYLCAWSLVGGTSGNTIYFGEGSWLTVV.

This clone was seen once. V and J are TRBV19 and TRBJ2-1, with a weak D call TRBD2 (6 bases). The CDR3 extends over 13 amino acids. Germline CDR1 and CDR2: LNHDA and SQIVND (reference sequence). Between the trimmed V and J ends, which lost 7 bases and 8 bases, there was a span of 15 bases. The CDR3 DNA reads as TGTGCCAGTACAGGGTGGACTAACGATGAGCAGTTCTTC. It specifies CASTGWTNDEQFF.

This chain connects TRBV18 to TRBJ2-2; D unresolved. From germline, CDR1 is KGHSH and CDR2 LQKENI. This CDR3 spans 14 amino acids. Trimming left V 2 bases short and J 6 bases short, with 10 bases between. CDR3 in DNA: TGTGCCAGCTCACCAACTGTAAGGGCCGGGGAGCTGTTTTTT. This encodes CASSPTVRAGELFF.

As to this clone: Other DNA sequences in this specimen translate into the identical CDR3. V and J are TRBV7-2 and TRBJ2-7; the D is unclear. This CDR3 is 15 amino acids long. Germline V gene data show CDR1 as SGHTA and CDR2 as FQGNSA. The V end lost 5 bases, the J end lost 4 bases, and 18 bases lay between the germline ends. For the CDR3, the DNA is TGTGCCAGCAGCCCGGCGTATAGTAGGCATTACGAGCAGTACTTC. It translates to CASSPAYSRHYEQYF.

This chain links TRBV7-8 with TRBJ2-1, with 12 bases matching TRBD2. The CDR3 totals 16 residues. Germline V gene sequence: CDR1 SGHVS, CDR2 FQNEAQ. Germline trimming cut 0 bases from V and 6 bases from J; bases unmatched to any gene: 3. The CDR3 loop is CASSLATSGGRNEQFF. The CDR3 bases are TGTGCCAGCAGCTTAGCTACTAGCGGGGGGCGCAATGAGCAGTTCTTC. The variable domain in full, completed from reference TRBV7-8 and TRBJ2-1, reads GAGVSQSPRYKVAKRGQDVALRCDPISGHVSLFWYQQALGQGPEFLTYFQNEAQLDKSGLPSDRFFAERPEGSVSTLKIQRTQQEDSAVYLCASSLATSGGRNEQFFGPGTRLTVL.

The chain is built from TRBV7-9 and TRBJ1-1; D unclear. CDR1 and CDR2 from the germline V gene are SEHNR and FQNEAQ (reference sequence). V was trimmed by 5 bases and J by 1 base, leaving 8 bases between them. The CDR3 has 13 amino acids. The CDR3 DNA sequence: TGTGCCAGCAGCACGGGCCCGAACACTGAAGCTTTCTTT. It encodes CASSTGPNTEAFF. Together with reference TRBV7-9 and TRBJ1-1, the CDR3 gives the full variable domain: DTGVSQNPRHKITKRGQNVTFRCDPISEHNRLYWYRQTLGQGPEFLTYFQNEAQLEKSRLLSDRFSAERPKGSFSTLEIQRTEQGDSAMYLCASSTGPNTEAFFGQGTRLTVV.

V is TRBV6-5 and J is TRBJ1-1, with D unresolved. Germline V CDR1 and CDR2: MNHEY, SVGAGI. V lost 10 bases and J 1 base, leaving 16 bases between the germline ends. The CDR3 consists of 14 residues. CDR3 loop: CAIQIRDRNTEAFF. DNA of the CDR3: TGTGCCATCCAGATCCGTGATAGGAACACTGAAGCTTTCTTT.

This clone appeared a single time. The rearrangement links TRBV7-9 to TRBJ2-7; tentative D call: TRBD1 (6 bases). Germline CDR1 SEHNR, CDR2 FQNEAQ (reference sequence). This CDR3 comprises 14 residues. Trimming shortened V by 5 bases and J by 3 bases, and 14 bases separated the two germline ends. CDR3 bases: TGTGCCAGCAGCCGGGACAACTACTACTACGAGCAGTACTTC. Its protein product is CASSRDNYYYEQYF.

The DNA for the CDR3 is TGTGCCAGCAGCTCAGGGACTAGCGGGAGGGCCAAGGGGGATGAGCAGTTCTTC. Translating gives CASSSGTSGRAKGDEQFF. The chain links TRBV5-8 to TRBJ2-1, with TRBD2 identical over 16 bases. This CDR3 region has 18 residues. Germline V CDR1 and CDR2: SGHTS, YDEGEE. Trimming took 3 bases from V and 8 from J; bases not matched to a gene: 11.

V is TRBV30 and J is TRBJ2-6; a possible D gene is TRBD2 (6 bases). The CDR3 has 17 amino acids. Trimming took off 4 bases at V and 0 bases at J, with 16 bases between the two ends. Germline CDR1 GTSNPN, CDR2 SVGIG (reference sequence). The CDR3 loop is CAWNGGTASSGANVLTF. CDR3 in DNA: TGTGCCTGGAACGGGGGAACGGCCTCCTCTGGGGCCAACGTCCTGACTTTC.

The V and J genes are TRBV9 and TRBJ2-5; the match to TRBD2 covers 7 bases. Germline trimming cut 2 bases from V and 4 bases from J; bases unmatched to any gene: 11. The CDR3 is 16 amino acids. Germline-derived CDR1 and CDR2 are SGDLS and YYNGEE. The CDR3 spells CASSVGGLRDGETQYF. CDR3 DNA sequence: TGTGCCAGCAGCGTGGGAGGGCTCCGGGACGGAGAGACCCAGTACTTC.

CDR3 region: CASSSWTGGIGNEKLFF. DNA for the CDR3: TGCGCCAGCAGCTCTTGGACAGGGGGCATCGGTAATGAAAAACTGTTTTTT. The genes are TRBV5-1 and TRBJ1-4, with 11 nucleotides matching TRBD1. This CDR3 is built from 17 residues. V shed 3 bases and J 4 bases; nucleotides not matched to a gene: 8. CDR1 SGHRS and CDR2 YFSETQ come from the germline V gene.

This rearrangement joins TRBV27 to TRBJ1-2; 8 bases align to TRBD1. This CDR3 comprises 15 residues. CDR1 is MNHEY and CDR2 is SMNVEV in the germline V gene (reference sequence). V was pared by 1 base and J by 6 bases, with 7 bases of the junction left unmatched. In DNA, the CDR3 is TGTGCCAGCAGTTTATGGACAGGGAGTACGGATGGCTACACCTTC. It translates to CASSLWTGSTDGYTF.

This clone has just one count. The J gene is TRBJ1-2, the V gene TRBV4-1; 7 bases agree with TRBD1. The CDR3 covers 15 residues. Per the germline V gene, CDR1 is MGHRA and CDR2 is YSYEKL. The V gene end was trimmed by 2 bases and the J gene end by 4 bases; junction bases not matched to a gene: 7. CDR3 DNA: TGCGCCAGCAGCCAAAGGACAGGACGCGGCTATGGCTACACCTTC. It encodes CASSQRTGRGYGYTF.

CDR3 amino acids: CASSFLLAGAGDTQYF. The CDR3 DNA is TGTGCCAGCAGCTTCTTACTAGCGGGGGCGGGCGATACGCAGTATTTT. This sequence joins TRBV7-2 and TRBJ2-3, with 11 bases aligning to TRBD2. This CDR3 contains 16 residues. Germline V gives CDR1 SGHTA, CDR2 FQGNSA. The V segment lost 3 bases and the J segment 6 bases; nucleotides outside the gene matches: 8.

The chain uses TRBV5-6 and TRBJ2-6, with 8 bases matching TRBD2. CDR3 length: 17 residues. Germline V gene sequence: CDR1 SGHDT, CDR2 YYEEEE. V trimming: 0 bases; J trimming: 0 bases; junction bases outside the gene matches: 2. Here the CDR3 reads CASSLARGGSGANVLTF. CDR3 DNA sequence: TGTGCCAGCAGCTTGGCCCGGGGGGGCTCTGGGGCCAACGTCCTGACTTTC.

V is TRBV28 and J is TRBJ2-3; the D is unclear. Germline assignment: CDR1 MDHEN and CDR2 SYDVKM. The CDR3 has 15 residues. Deletions cut 4 bases from V and 6 bases from J, with 17 bases between. The CDR3 loop is CASSSATPVLDTQYF. CDR3 nucleotide sequence: TGTGCCAGCAGTTCCGCCACGCCGGTACTGGATACGCAGTATTTT.

V usage is TRBV5-1 and J usage is TRBJ1-1; TRBD1 is a possible D gene (6 bases). Trimming shortened V by 7 bases and J by 2 bases, and 12 bases separated the two germline ends. CDR1 and CDR2 from the germline V gene are SGHRS and YFSETQ. This CDR3 region has 13 residues. CDR3 DNA sequence: TGCGCCAGCGGAACAGGGAGAAACACTGAAGCTTTCTTT. Translating gives CASGTGRNTEAFF.

This clone was found once. J is TRBJ1-1 and V is TRBV11-2, with TRBD1 as a possible D gene (5 bases). CDR1 and CDR2 (germline): SGHAT, FQNNGV. This CDR3 has 17 amino acids. Trimming removed 4 bases at V and 1 base at J, with 19 bases between. The CDR3 DNA reads TGTGCCAGCAGCTCGCCAAATATGGGACGGGCGAACACTGAAGCTTTCTTT. This codes for CASSSPNMGRANTEAFF.

V is TRBV18 and J is TRBJ1-2; no definite D call. Trimming removed 2 bases from V and 3 bases from J, with 7 bases in between. Germline loops: CDR1 KGHSH, CDR2 LQKENI. The CDR3 totals 13 residues. The CDR3 loop is CASSPSSYYGYTF. The CDR3, as DNA: TGTGCCAGCTCACCAAGCAGCTACTATGGCTACACCTTC.

This clone appeared a few times. The V and J genes are TRBV25-1 and TRBJ1-2; TRBD1 might be the D (5 bases). V shed 0 bases and J shed 5 bases, with 10 bases lying between them. Germline V gives CDR1 MGHDK, CDR2 SYGVNS. The CDR3 is made up of 14 amino acids. The CDR3 sequence is CASSEYRGDYGYTF. CDR3 nucleotide sequence: TGTGCCAGCAGTGAATATAGAGGGGATTATGGCTACACCTTC.

V usage is TRBV13 and J usage is TRBJ2-7; no clear D. Trimming pared 5 bases from V and 6 bases from J, leaving 14 bases between. The CDR3 spans 13 residues. Germline V gene data show CDR1 as PRHDT and CDR2 as FYEKMQ (reference sequence). CDR3 nucleotides: TGTGCCAGCAGCGTACACCGGCCTGGCGAGCAGTACTTC. Translation: CASSVHRPGEQYF.

The rearrangement links TRBV4-1 to TRBJ2-7, with D possibly matching TRBD1 (6 bases). The germline V gene encodes CDR1 MGHRA and CDR2 YSYEKL. This CDR3 contains 15 residues. V lost 3 bases to trimming and J lost 0 bases, with 12 bases between them. CDR3 nucleotides: TGCGCCAGCAGCCATCGGACAGCAGCCTCCTACGAGCAGTACTTC. As protein: CASSHRTAASYEQYF.

The rearrangement links TRBV6-5 to TRBJ1-1; D ambiguous. This CDR3 region has 13 residues. Looked up from germline, CDR1 is MNHEY and CDR2 is SVGAGI. V shed 2 bases and J shed 3 bases, with 7 bases lying between them. CDR3 region: CASSYRDDTEAFF. The CDR3 DNA reads TGTGCCAGCAGTTACCGAGATGACACTGAAGCTTTCTTT.